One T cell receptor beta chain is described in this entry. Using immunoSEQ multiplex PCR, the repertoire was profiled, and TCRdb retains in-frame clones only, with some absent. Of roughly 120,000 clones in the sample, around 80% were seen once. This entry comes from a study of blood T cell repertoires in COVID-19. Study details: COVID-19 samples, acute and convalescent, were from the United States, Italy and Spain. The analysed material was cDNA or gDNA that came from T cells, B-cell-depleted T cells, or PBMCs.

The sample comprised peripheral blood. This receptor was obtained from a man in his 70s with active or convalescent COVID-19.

CDR3 nucleotide sequence: TGTGCCAGCTCACAAATAGCGGGGGGGTCCAATGAGCAGTTCTTC. It codes for CASSQIAGGSNEQFF. V usage is TRBV18 and J usage is TRBJ2-1; 11 nucleotides align to TRBD2. There are 15 residues in the CDR3. J was trimmed by 6 bases and V by 4 bases; bases with no gene match: 5. Germline-derived CDR1 and CDR2 are KGHSH and LQKENI.